Listed below are T cell receptor beta chains from one sample, sequenced in a study of graft-versus-host responses after intestinal transplantation. No cognate antigen is known for these TCRs. Generated by immunoSEQ multiplex PCR, the TCRdb table keeps only in-frame clones and is missing some. Among some 110,000 clones, about nine tenths were seen once, and the ten largest hold 0.18%. The input for sequencing was unstimulated CD4+ T cells sorted from spleen or lymph node cells, taken before intestinal transplant. The receptor set was obtained from a human donor who received an intestinal transplant. The CDR3 runs from the conserved cysteine through the conserved F or W. The D gene is left open where the match is weak. Clone size appears in some rows only: once, few, many, or a class for an expanded clone.

j_gene,d_gene,abundance,len,v_gene,CDR3nt,CDR3aa
TRBJ1-1,TRBD1,.,14,TRBV29-1,TGCAGCGTCATGGGACAGGGGGCGAGCACTGAAGCTTTCTTT,CSVMGQGASTEAFF
TRBJ2-7,TRBD2,.,15,TRBV27,TGTGCCAGCAGTTTAGGGGGCGGGAGGGCCTACGAGCAGTACTTC,CASSLGGGRAYEQYF
TRBJ2-5,TRBD2,.,17,TRBV10-3,TGTGCCACCGCCCCAAGCGGGGTTGGTTTCGGCCAAGAGACCCAGTACTTC,CATAPSGVGFGQETQYF
TRBJ1-1,.,.,13,TRBV7-2,TGTGCCAGCAGCTTTGAGGTCCTTACTGAAGCTTTCTTT,CASSFEVLTEAFF
TRBJ2-6,.,once,16,TRBV5-1,TGCGCCAGCAGCTTCGGGGAAGCCTCCGGGGCCAACGTCCTGACTTTC,CASSFGEASGANVLTF
TRBJ2-7,TRBD1,.,14,TRBV5-1,TGCGCCAGCAGCTTGGCCGGGACAGGGACCGAGCAGTACTTC,CASSLAGTGTEQYF
TRBJ2-1,TRBD2,few,17,TRBV2,TGTGCCGCGATTCGAAAGTTAGCGGGAGGGCCCGACAATGAGCAGTTCTTC,CAAIRKLAGGPDNEQFF
TRBJ1-2,TRBD1,once,13,TRBV6-5,TGTGCCAGCAGTCCGGACAGGGTCTATGGCTACACCTTC,CASSPDRVYGYTF
TRBJ2-3,TRBD1,.,17,TRBV18,TGTGCCAGCTCACCGGGACAGGGGGCTACAAACACAGATACGCAGTATTTT,CASSPGQGATNTDTQYF
TRBJ2-3,TRBD2,.,17,TRBV7-2,TGTGCCAGCAGCAAAGGGGGCGGGGGGGCGTCCGTGGATACGCAGTATTTT,CASSKGGGGASVDTQYF
TRBJ2-1,.,.,13,TRBV30,TGTGCCTGGGCTGGAGGCTCCTACAATGAGCAGTTCTTC,CAWAGGSYNEQFF
TRBJ2-7,TRBD1,.,13,TRBV15,TGTGCCACCAGCAGAGTACAGGGGAACGAGCAGTACTTC,CATSRVQGNEQYF
TRBJ1-2,TRBD1,.,13,TRBV19,TGTGCCAGTAGTACCGACAGGGACTATGGCTACACCTTC,CASSTDRDYGYTF
TRBJ2-7,TRBD2,.,15,TRBV13,TGTGCCAGCAGCTTGACTAGCGGGCCCTCCTACGAGCAGTACTTC,CASSLTSGPSYEQYF
TRBJ1-3,.,.,15,TRBV30,TGTGCCTGGAGTGCCGGGAGCCCCTCTGGAAACACCATATATTTT,CAWSAGSPSGNTIYF
TRBJ1-3,TRBD1,.,15,TRBV4-3,TGCGCCAGCAGCCGAGACAGGGGATATGGAAACACCATATATTTT,CASSRDRGYGNTIYF
TRBJ1-5,.,.,12,TRBV15,TGTGCCACCAGTCAATCCAATCAGCCCCAGCATTTT,CATSQSNQPQHF
TRBJ2-7,TRBD2,.,15,TRBV5-1,TGCGCCAGCAGCTTGCAAGCGGGAGAAACCTACGAGCAGTACTTC,CASSLQAGETYEQYF
TRBJ1-6,TRBD1,.,15,TRBV19,TGTGCCAGTAGGACGACAGGGAGAGGTTTTTCACCCCTCCACTTT,CASRTTGRGFSPLHF
TRBJ1-1,.,.,13,TRBV9,TGTGCCAGCAGCGTAGGGCAACACACTGAAGCTTTCTTT,CASSVGQHTEAFF
TRBJ1-2,TRBD1,.,13,TRBV28,TGTGCCAGCAGTTACGGACAGGTCTATGGCTACACCTTC,CASSYGQVYGYTF
TRBJ2-1,TRBD1,.,14,TRBV19,TGTGCCAGTAAGGAGACAGGGCCCCACAATGAGCAGTTCTTC,CASKETGPHNEQFF
TRBJ1-3,TRBD1,.,16,TRBV5-1,TGCGCCAGCAGCTTGGTTGGACAGGGGTCTGGAAACACCATATATTTT,CASSLVGQGSGNTIYF
TRBJ2-7,.,once,13,TRBV2,TGTGCCAGCAGTGAAACAGGGTCCTACGAGCAGTACTTC,CASSETGSYEQYF
TRBJ2-3,TRBD1,.,15,TRBV9,TGTGCCAGCAGCGTAGAGGGGACAGGGTTAGATACGCAGTATTTT,CASSVEGTGLDTQYF
TRBJ2-3,.,once,15,TRBV21-1,TGTGCCAGCAGCGTGTTAGCGGGAAGCACAGATACGCAGTATTTT,CASSVLAGSTDTQYF
TRBJ1-4,.,.,14,TRBV2,TGTGCCAGCAGCGAGCCCAGGGGCGATGAAAAACTGTTTTTT,CASSEPRGDEKLFF